The 5 T cell receptor beta chains reported below all come from one sample, sequenced in a study of neurological immune-mediated disorders (dated by TCRdb to about 2019). The time point label here, explained by the study, means: longitudinal time-point 2. Library generation was performed with 5' RACE. Sequencing instrument: Illumina HiSeq 2500. The raw public data were reprocessed by TCRdb itself: fastp quality trimming at Q25, MiXCR clonotype calling, in-frame beta chains only. Rows are combined by CDR3 protein, so each entry shows the most common genes and DNA. The sample table records about 90,000 distinct CDR3 sequences; 13% of these occur just once. Roughly 5% of the sample lies in the top ten. Sequenced material: PBMCs. Every receptor here comes from a female donor with HTLV-1-associated myelopathy (HAM/TSP).

This clonotype appeared many times. The J gene is TRBJ2-7, the V gene TRBV3-1; D remains unclear. The V gene's germline CDR1 is LGHDT and CDR2 YNNKEL (reference sequence). This CDR3 is 13 amino acids long. V lost 0 bases and J lost 6, with 9 bases in between. CDR3 in amino acids: CASSQERVGEQYF. The CDR3 bases are TGTGCCAGCAGCCAAGAAAGGGTTGGCGAGCAGTACTTC.

This clonotype was seen ten or more times. This chain links TRBV28 with TRBJ2-7; D not resolved. There are 11 residues in the CDR3. The germline CDR1 and CDR2 sequences are MDHEN and SYDVKM. Trimming pared 4 bases from V and 7 bases from J, leaving 8 bases between. CDR3 region: CASSSYSEQYF. The CDR3 DNA reads as TGTGCCAGCAGTTCCTACAGTGAGCAGTACTTC.

There are many counts of this clonotype. CDR3 coding DNA: TGCGCCAGCAGCTTGGTGGGACAGCGCAATGAGCAGTTCTTC. Translation: CASSLVGQRNEQFF. The rearrangement links TRBV5-1 to TRBJ2-1, with 7 bases identical to TRBD1. With V trimmed by 0 bases and J by 6 bases, 3 bases remained unmatched. Germline CDR1 and CDR2: SGHRS and YFSETQ. The CDR3 totals 14 residues.

The sample holds many counts of this clonotype. V usage is TRBV11-2 and J usage is TRBJ1-2, with 10 nucleotides matching TRBD1. The trim removed 6 bases at V and 0 bases at J, leaving 10 bases unmatched. This CDR3 contains 17 residues. Germline CDR1 SGHAT, CDR2 FQNNGV. In DNA, the CDR3 is TGTGCCAGCAGATCCCCGGGACAGGGGCCTACTAACTATGGCTACACCTTC. Encoded protein: CASRSPGQGPTNYGYTF.

This clonotype was detected ten times or more. This sequence joins TRBV7-9 and TRBJ2-3, with 8 bases matching TRBD1. V shed 1 base and J 3 bases; nucleotides not matched to a gene: 3. Per the germline V gene, CDR1 is SEHNR and CDR2 is FQNEAQ (reference sequence). The CDR3 is 15 residues long. As DNA, the CDR3 is TGTGCCAGCAGCTTAGGTCAGGGGGCGACAGATACGCAGTATTTT. Protein product: CASSLGQGATDTQYF.